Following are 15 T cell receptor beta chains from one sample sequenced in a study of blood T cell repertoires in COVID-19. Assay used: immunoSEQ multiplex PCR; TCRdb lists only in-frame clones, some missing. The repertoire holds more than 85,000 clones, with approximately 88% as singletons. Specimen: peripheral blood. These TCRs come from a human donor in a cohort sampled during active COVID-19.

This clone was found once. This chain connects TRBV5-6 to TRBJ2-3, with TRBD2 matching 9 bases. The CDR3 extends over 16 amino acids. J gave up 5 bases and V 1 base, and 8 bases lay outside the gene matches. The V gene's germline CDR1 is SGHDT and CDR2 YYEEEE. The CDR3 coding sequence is TGTGCCAGCAGCTTGTGGGCTAGCGGGGATCAAGATACGCAGTATTTT. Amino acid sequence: CASSLWASGDQDTQYF.

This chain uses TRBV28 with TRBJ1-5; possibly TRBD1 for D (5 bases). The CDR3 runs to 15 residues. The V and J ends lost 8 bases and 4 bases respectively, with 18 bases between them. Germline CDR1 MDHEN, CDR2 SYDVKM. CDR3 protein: CASHEGEGGNQPQHF. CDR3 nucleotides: TGTGCCAGCCATGAAGGGGAAGGTGGGAATCAGCCCCAGCATTTT. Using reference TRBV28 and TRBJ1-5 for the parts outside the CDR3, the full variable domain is DVKVTQSSRYLVKRTGEKVFLECVQDMDHENMFWYRQDPGLGLRLIYFSYDVKMKEKGDIPEGYSVSREKKERFSLILESASTNQTSMYLCASHEGEGGNQPQHFGDGTRLSIL.

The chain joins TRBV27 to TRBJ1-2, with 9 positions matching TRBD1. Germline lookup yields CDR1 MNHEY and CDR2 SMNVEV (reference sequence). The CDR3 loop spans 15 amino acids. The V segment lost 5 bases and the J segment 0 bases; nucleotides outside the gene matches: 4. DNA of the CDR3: TGTGCCAGCAGTACACAGGGGGCGCCTAACTATGGCTACACCTTC. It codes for CASSTQGAPNYGYTF.

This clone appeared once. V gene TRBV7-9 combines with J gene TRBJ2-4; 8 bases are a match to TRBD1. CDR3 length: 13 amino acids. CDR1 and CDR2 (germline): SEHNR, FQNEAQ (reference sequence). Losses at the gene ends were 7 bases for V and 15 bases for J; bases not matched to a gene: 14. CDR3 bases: TGTGCCAGCACCGTCACCGGGACAGGTGTTTTGTACTTC. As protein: CASTVTGTGVLYF.

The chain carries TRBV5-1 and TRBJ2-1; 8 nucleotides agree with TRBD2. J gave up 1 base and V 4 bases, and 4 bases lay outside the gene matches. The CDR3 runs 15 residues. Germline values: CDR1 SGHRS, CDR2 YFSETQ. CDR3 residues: CASSPLAGSYNEQFF. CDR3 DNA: TGCGCCAGCAGCCCCTTAGCGGGGTCCTACAATGAGCAGTTCTTC. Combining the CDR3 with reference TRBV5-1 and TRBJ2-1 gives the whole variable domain KAGVTQTPRYLIKTRGQQVTLSCSPISGHRSVSWYQQTPGQGLQFLFEYFSETQRNKGNFPGRFSGRQFSNSRSEMNVSTLELGDSALYLCASSPLAGSYNEQFFGPGTRLTVL.

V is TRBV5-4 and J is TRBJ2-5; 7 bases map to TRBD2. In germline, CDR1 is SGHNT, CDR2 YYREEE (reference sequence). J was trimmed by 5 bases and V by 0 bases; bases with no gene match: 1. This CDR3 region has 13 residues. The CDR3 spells CASSLGEGETQYF. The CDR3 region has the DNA TGTGCCAGCAGCTTGGGGGAGGGGGAGACCCAGTACTTC.

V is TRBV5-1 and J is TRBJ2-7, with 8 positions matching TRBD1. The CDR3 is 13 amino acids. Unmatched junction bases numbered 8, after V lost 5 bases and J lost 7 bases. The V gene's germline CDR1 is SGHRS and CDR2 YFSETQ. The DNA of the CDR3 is TGCGCCAGCAGTACGCAGGGGGCCTGGGAGCAGTACTTC. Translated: CASSTQGAWEQYF.

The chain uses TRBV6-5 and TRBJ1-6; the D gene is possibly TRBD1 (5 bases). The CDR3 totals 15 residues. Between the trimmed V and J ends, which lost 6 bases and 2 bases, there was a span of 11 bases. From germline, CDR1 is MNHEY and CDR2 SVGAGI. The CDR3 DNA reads TGTGCCAGCAGGGGGGGACCGACCTATAATTCACCCCTCCACTTT. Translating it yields CASRGGPTYNSPLHF.

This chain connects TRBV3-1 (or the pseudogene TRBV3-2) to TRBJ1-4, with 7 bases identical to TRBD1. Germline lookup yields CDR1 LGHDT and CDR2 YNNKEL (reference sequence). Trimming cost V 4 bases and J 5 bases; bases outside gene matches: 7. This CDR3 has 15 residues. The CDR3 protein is CASSRRDSNNEKLFF. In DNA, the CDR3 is TGTGCCAGCAGCCGTCGGGACAGCAACAATGAAAAACTGTTTTTT.

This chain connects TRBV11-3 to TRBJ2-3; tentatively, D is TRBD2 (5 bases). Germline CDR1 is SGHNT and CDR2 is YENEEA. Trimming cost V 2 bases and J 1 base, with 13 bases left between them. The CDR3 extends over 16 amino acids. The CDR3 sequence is CASSLPVAAGTDTQYF. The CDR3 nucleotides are TGTGCCAGCAGCTTACCGGTTGCAGCGGGCACAGATACGCAGTATTTT.

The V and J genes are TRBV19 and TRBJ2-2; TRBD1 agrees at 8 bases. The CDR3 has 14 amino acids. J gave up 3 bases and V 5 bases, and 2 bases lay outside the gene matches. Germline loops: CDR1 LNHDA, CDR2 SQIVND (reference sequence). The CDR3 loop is CASSLDRDTGELFF. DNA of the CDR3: TGTGCCAGTAGTCTGGACAGGGACACCGGGGAGCTGTTTTTT. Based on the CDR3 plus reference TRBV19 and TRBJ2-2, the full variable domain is DGGITQSPKYLFRKEGQNVTLSCEQNLNHDAMYWYRQDPGQGLRLIYYSQIVNDFQKGDIAEGYSVSREKKESFPLTVTSAQKNPTAFYLCASSLDRDTGELFFGEGSRLTVL.

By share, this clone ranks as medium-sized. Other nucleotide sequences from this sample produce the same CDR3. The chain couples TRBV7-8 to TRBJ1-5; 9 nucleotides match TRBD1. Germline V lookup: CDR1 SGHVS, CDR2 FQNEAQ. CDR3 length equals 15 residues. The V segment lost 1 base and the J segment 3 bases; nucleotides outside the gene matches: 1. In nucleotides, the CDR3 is TGTGCCAGCAGCTTAGGGACAGGGGACAATCAGCCCCAGCATTTT. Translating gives CASSLGTGDNQPQHF.

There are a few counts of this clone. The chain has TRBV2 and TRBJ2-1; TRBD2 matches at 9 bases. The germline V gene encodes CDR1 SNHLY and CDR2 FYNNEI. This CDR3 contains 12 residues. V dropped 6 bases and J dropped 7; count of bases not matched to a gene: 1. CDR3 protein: CASRAGGNEQFF. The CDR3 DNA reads TGTGCCAGCAGAGCGGGGGGAAATGAGCAGTTCTTC.

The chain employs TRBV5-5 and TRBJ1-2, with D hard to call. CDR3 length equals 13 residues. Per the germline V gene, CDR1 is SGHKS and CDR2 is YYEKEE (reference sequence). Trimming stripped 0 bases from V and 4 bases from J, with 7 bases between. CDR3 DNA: TGTGCCAGCAGCTTGGTTCCGGGCTATGGCTACACCTTC. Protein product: CASSLVPGYGYTF.

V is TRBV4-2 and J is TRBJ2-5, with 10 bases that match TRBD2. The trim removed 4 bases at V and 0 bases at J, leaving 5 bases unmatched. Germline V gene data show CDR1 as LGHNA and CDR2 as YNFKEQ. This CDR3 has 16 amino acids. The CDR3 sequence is CASSLSAGGNQETQYF. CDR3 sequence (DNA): TGTGCCAGCAGCCTTTCAGCGGGGGGGAACCAAGAGACCCAGTACTTC.